Ten or more counts support the clone carrying this T cell receptor beta chain. TCRdb redid the calling of the 5' RACE reads with MiXCR, one entry per CDR3 protein. Seen here are more than 35,000 distinct CDR3 sequences, 5% to 6.5% observed once, and the top ten hold 20% to 30%. The record originates from a study of early T cells in non-severe SARS-CoV-2 infection. The length of the CDR3 is 15 residues. V was trimmed by 2 bases and J by 0 bases, leaving 9 bases between them. Looked up from germline, CDR1 is SGHRS and CDR2 is YFSETQ. This chain links TRBV5-1 with TRBJ2-1; D is undetermined. The sample comprised whole blood. The sequence derives from an adult who was a healthcare worker with PCR-confirmed SARS-CoV-2 infection or an uninfected control (not recorded which). Written as DNA, the CDR3 is TGCGCCAGCAGCTTAGACGGAAGCTCCTACAATGAGCAGTTCTTC. As protein: CASSLDGSSYNEQFF.